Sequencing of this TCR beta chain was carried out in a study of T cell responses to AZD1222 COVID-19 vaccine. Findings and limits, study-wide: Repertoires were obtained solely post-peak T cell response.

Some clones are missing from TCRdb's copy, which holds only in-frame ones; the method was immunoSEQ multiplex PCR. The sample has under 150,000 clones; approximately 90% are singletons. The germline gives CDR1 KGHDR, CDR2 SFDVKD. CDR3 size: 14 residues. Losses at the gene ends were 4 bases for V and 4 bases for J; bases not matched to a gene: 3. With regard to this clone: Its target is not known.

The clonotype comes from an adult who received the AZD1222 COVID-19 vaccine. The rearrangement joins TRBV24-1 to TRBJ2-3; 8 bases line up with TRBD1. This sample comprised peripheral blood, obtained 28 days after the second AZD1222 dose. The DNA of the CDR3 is TGTGCCACCAGTGACAGGGGGCCTTCAGATACGCAGTATTTT. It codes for CATSDRGPSDTQYF.